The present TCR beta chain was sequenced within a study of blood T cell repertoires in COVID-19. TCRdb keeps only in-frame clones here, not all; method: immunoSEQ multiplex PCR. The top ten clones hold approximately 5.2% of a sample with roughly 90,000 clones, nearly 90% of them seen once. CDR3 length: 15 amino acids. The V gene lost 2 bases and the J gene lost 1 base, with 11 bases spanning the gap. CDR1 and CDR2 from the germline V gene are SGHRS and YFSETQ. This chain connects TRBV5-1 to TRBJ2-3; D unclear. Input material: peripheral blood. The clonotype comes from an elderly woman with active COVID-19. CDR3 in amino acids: CASSFRLAGTDTQYF. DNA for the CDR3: TGCGCCAGCAGCTTCCGACTCGCCGGCACAGATACGCAGTATTTT.